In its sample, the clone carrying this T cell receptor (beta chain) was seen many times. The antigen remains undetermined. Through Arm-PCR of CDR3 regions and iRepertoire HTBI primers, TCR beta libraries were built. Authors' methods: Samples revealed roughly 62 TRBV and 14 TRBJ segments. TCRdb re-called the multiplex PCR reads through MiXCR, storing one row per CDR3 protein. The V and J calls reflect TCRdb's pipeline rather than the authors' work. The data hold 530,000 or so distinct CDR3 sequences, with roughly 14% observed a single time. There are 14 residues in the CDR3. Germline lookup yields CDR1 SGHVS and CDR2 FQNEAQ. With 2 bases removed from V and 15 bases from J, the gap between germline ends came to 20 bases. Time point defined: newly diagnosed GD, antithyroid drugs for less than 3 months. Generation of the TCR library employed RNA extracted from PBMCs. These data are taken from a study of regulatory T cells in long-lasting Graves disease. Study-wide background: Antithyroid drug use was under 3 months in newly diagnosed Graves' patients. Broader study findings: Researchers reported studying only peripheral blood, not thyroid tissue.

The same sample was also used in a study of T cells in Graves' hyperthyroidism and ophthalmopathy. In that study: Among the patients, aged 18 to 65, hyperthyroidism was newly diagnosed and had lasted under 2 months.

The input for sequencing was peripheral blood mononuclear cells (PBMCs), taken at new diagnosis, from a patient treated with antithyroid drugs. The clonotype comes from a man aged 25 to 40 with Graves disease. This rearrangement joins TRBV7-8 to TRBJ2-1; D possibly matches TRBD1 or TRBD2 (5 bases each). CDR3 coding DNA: TGTGCCAGCAGCTTACGGAAGGGGAGTCTGCTCCCGTTCTTC. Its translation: CASSLRKGSLLPFF.